Sequencing of this TCR beta chain was carried out in a study of blood T cell repertoires in COVID-19. About the research overall: Spain, Italy and the United States supplied samples that represented acute and convalescent COVID-19. PBMCs, B-cell-depleted T cells, or T cells provided the cDNA or gDNA that made up the material.

Repertoires were generated with immunoSEQ multiplex PCR, while TCRdb's copy carries only in-frame clones and drops some. The sample gives roughly 100,000 clones, around 78% of which show up once; more than 5% is in the top ten. V gave up 7 bases and J gave up 0 bases; unmatched junction bases: 8. The CDR3 spans 15 residues. In germline, CDR1 is ENHRY, CDR2 SYGVKD. The sequence came from a man older than 75 with COVID-19, enrolled during active disease. The sequenced material came from peripheral blood. J is TRBJ1-2 and V is TRBV10-3; TRBD1 agrees at 7 bases. This CDR3 reads CAIKEGAQANYGYTF. CDR3 bases: TGTGCCATCAAGGAGGGGGCGCAAGCTAACTATGGCTACACCTTC.